Listed below are T cell receptor beta chains from one sample, sequenced in a study of blood T cell repertoires in COVID-19. Sequencing used immunoSEQ multiplex PCR; TCRdb keeps in-frame clones, though not all of them. Of about 73,000 clones in the sample, approximately 83% are singletons; the top ten hold around 27%. The sample was peripheral blood. The origin of the receptors is a human donor in a cohort sampled during active COVID-19. The CDR3 runs from the conserved cysteine through the conserved F or W. The D gene is left open where the match is weak. Clone size is not always given. Where it is, it says once, few, many or a class for expanded clones.

J | V | D | size | CDR3 | DNA
TRBJ2-2 | TRBV10-2 | - | - | CASSFLGARTGELFF | TGCGCCAGCAGCTTCCTAGGGGCAAGGACCGGGGAGCTGTTTTTT
TRBJ2-3 | TRBV7-2 | TRBD1 | once | CASSHRRTGEGTDTQYF | TGTGCCAGCAGCCATAGGCGGACAGGGGAGGGCACAGATACGCAGTATTTT
TRBJ1-1 | TRBV6-6 | - | - | CASSLGSWEHTEAFF | TGTGCCAGCAGCCTTGGGAGTTGGGAGCACACTGAAGCTTTCTTT
TRBJ1-1 | TRBV2 | - | - | CASSGTPNTEAFF | TGTGCCAGCAGTGGGACACCCAACACTGAAGCTTTCTTT
TRBJ2-2 | TRBV9 | - | - | CASSARGDVGELFF | TGTGCCAGCAGCGCCCGCGGGGATGTCGGGGAGCTGTTTTTT
TRBJ2-2 | TRBV19 | TRBD1 | few | CASSKQGGTGELFF | TGTGCCAGTAGTAAACAGGGGGGCACCGGGGAGCTGTTTTTT
TRBJ1-2 | TRBV3-1/TRBV3-2 | - | - | CASSQVRGSYGYTF | TGTGCCAGCAGCCAAGTTCGGGGAAGCTATGGCTACACCTTC
TRBJ2-5 | TRBV29-1 | TRBD2 | once | CSGPGLAGMYQETQYF | TGCAGCGGTCCGGGACTAGCGGGGATGTACCAAGAGACCCAGTACTTC
TRBJ1-2 | TRBV27 | TRBD1 | - | CASSSDRVSGYTF | TGTGCCAGCAGCTCGGACAGGGTGAGTGGCTACACCTTC
TRBJ1-2 | TRBV6-2/TRBV6-3 | TRBD1 | - | CASSSTGYYGYTF | TGTGCCAGCAGTTCGACAGGGTACTATGGCTACACCTTC
TRBJ2-2 | TRBV13 | - | - | CASSYTEPRGGGELFF | TGTGCCAGCAGCTACACCGAACCCCGGGGAGGCGGGGAGCTGTTTTTT
TRBJ2-7 | TRBV7-2 | TRBD2 | - | CASSLILRGGDGWKYEQYF | TGTGCCAGCAGCTTGATTTTACGCGGGGGGGACGGCTGGAAGTACGAGCAGTACTTC
TRBJ1-4 | TRBV14 | - | - | CASSQGLTRGGEKLFF | TGTGCCAGCAGCCAAGGCTTGACCCGGGGGGGTGAAAAACTGTTTTTT